The next 3 T cell receptor beta chains were all read from a single sample in a study of control samples from healthy donors and cancer patients. Sequenced by immunoSEQ multiplex PCR; TCRdb stores in-frame clones only, minus some. The sample carries about 95,000 clones, about 82% recorded once. Source material: blood. The receptors here all came from a man between 25 and 39 years old in good health.

The chain links TRBV30 to TRBJ2-2; D remains unclear. V lost 2 bases and J lost 10, with 11 bases in between. Germline V gives CDR1 GTSNPN, CDR2 SVGIG (reference sequence). CDR3 length: 12 residues. The CDR3 here is CAWSLTGEELFF. For the CDR3, the DNA is TGTGCCTGGAGTCTAACGGGCGAGGAGCTGTTTTTT.

V gene TRBV2 combines with J gene TRBJ2-2, with D tentatively TRBD1 (5 bases). The V end was cut by 5 bases, the J end by 1 base, with 11 bases between. The CDR3 length is 15 residues. Germline CDR1 SNHLY, CDR2 FYNNEI. The chain's CDR3 is CASSTWGWNTGELFF. Written as DNA, the CDR3 is TGTGCCAGCAGTACTTGGGGCTGGAACACCGGGGAGCTGTTTTTT.

The CDR3 is CAISVKDGVTEAFF. In DNA form, the CDR3 reads TGTGCCATCAGTGTGAAGGATGGGGTCACTGAAGCTTTCTTT. The rearrangement uses TRBV10-3 and TRBJ1-1; D remains unclear. Germline CDR1 reads ENHRY; CDR2 reads SYGVKD. This CDR3 region has 14 residues. The ends were cut back, 4 bases at V and 4 bases at J, with 13 bases in the middle.